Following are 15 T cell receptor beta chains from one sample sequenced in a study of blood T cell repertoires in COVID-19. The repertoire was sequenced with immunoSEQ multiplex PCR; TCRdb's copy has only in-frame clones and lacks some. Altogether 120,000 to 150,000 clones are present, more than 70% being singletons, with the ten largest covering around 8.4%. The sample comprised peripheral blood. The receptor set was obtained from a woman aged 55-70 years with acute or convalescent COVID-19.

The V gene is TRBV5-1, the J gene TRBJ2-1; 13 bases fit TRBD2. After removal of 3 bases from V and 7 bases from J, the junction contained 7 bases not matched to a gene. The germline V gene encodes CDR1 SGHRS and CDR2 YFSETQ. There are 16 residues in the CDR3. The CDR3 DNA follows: TGCGCCAGCAGCTCAGCCGGGACTAGCGGGGTTAATGAGCAGTTCTTC. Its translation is CASSSAGTSGVNEQFF.

The CDR3 sequence is CASGMGLAGSDTQYF. The CDR3 DNA reads TGTGCTAGTGGTATGGGACTAGCGGGGTCGGATACGCAGTATTTT. The V gene is TRBV12-5, the J gene TRBJ2-3, with 13 bases matching TRBD2. This CDR3 has 15 amino acids. Germline V gene data show CDR1 as LGHNT and CDR2 as FRNRAP. Unmatched junction bases numbered 5, after V lost 5 bases and J lost 6 bases.

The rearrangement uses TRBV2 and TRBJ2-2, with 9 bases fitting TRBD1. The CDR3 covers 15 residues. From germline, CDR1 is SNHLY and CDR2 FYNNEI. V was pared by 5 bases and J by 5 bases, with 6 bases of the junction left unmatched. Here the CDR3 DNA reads TGTGCCAGCAGTTCCGGGACAGGGAGGACCGGGGAGCTGTTTTTT. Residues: CASSSGTGRTGELFF.

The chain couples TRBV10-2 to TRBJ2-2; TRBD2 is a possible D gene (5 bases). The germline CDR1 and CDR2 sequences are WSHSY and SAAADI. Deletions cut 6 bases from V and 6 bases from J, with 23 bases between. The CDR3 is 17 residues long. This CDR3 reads CASRAQTQTRGAGELFF. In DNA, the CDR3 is TGCGCCAGCAGGGCCCAGACCCAGACACGGGGAGCCGGGGAGCTGTTTTTT.

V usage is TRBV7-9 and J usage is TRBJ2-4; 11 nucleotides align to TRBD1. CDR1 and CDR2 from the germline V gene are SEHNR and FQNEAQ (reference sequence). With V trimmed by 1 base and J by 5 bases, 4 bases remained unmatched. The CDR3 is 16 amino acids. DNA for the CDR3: TGTGCCAGCAGCTTAGGGGACAGGGGGTGGCAAAACATTCAGTACTTC. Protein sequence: CASSLGDRGWQNIQYF. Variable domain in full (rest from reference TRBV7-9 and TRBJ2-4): DTGVSQNPRHKITKRGQNVTFRCDPISEHNRLYWYRQTLGQGPEFLTYFQNEAQLEKSRLLSDRFSAERPKGSFSTLEIQRTEQGDSAMYLCASSLGDRGWQNIQYFGAGTRLSVL.

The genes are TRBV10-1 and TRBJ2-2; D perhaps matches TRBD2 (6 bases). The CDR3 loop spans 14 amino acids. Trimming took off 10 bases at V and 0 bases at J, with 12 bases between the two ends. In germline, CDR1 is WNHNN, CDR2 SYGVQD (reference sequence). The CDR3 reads CAKIGLSNTGELFF. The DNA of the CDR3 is TGCGCCAAAATCGGACTATCGAACACCGGGGAGCTGTTTTTT.

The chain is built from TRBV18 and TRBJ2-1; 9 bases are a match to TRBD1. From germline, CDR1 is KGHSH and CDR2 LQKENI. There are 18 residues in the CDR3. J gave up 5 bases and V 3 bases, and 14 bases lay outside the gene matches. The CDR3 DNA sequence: TGTGCCAGCTCACCCGCCACACAGGGGGCCGGCCGGAACAATGAGCAGTTCTTC. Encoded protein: CASSPATQGAGRNNEQFF. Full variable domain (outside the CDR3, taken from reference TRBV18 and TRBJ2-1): NAGVMQNPRHLVRRRGQEARLRCSPMKGHSHVYWYRQLPEEGLKFMVYLQKENIIDESGMPKERFSAEFPKEGPSILRIQQVVRGDSAAYFCASSPATQGAGRNNEQFFGPGTRLTVL.

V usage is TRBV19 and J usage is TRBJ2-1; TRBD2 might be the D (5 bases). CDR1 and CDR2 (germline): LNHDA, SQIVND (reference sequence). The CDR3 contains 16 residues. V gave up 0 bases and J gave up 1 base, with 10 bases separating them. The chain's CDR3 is CASSIEVTGSYNEQFF. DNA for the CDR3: TGTGCCAGTAGTATAGAGGTTACGGGGTCCTACAATGAGCAGTTCTTC.

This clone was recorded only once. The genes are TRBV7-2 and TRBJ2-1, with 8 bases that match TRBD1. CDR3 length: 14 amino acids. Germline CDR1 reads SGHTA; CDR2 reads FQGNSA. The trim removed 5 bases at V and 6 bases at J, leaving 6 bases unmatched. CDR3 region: CASSPRTGSNEQFF. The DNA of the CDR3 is TGTGCCAGCAGCCCCCGGACAGGGTCCAATGAGCAGTTCTTC.

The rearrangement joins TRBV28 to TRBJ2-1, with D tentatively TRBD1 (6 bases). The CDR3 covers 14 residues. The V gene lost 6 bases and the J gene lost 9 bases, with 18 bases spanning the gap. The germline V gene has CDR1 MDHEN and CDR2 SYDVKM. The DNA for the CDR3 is TGTGCCAGCAGGCCGGGACAACTACGGCGTGAGCAGTTCTTC. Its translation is CASRPGQLRREQFF.

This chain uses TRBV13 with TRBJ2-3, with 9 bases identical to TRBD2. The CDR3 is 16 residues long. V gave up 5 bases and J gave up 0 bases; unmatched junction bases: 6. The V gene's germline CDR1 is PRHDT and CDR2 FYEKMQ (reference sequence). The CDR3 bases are TGTGCCAGCAGCGATAGCGGGGGCCCCAGCACAGATACGCAGTATTTT. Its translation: CASSDSGGPSTDTQYF.

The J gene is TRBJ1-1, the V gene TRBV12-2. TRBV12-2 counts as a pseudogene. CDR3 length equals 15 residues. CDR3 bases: TGTGCAAGTCGCTTAACTAAGGGCGGGGACACTGAAGCTTTCTTT. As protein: CASRLTKGGDTEAFF.

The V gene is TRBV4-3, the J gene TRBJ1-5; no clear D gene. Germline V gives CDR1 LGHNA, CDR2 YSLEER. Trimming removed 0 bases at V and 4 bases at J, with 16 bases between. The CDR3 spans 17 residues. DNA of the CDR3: TGCGCCAGCAGCCAAGATGCGGCCCGACGTTCGAATCAGCCCCAGCATTTT. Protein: CASSQDAARRSNQPQHF.

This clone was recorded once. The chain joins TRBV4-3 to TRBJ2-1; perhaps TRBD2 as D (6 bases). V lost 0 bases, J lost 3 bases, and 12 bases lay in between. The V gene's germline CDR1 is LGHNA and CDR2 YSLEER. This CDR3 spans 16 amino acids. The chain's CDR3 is CASSQDGRRGYNEQFF. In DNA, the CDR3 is TGCGCCAGCAGCCAAGATGGGAGGCGAGGCTACAATGAGCAGTTCTTC.

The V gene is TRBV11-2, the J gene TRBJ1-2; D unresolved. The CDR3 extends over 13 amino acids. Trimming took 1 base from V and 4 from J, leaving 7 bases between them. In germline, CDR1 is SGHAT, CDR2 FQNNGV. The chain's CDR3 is CASSLGGPYGYTF. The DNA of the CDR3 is TGTGCCAGCAGCTTAGGCGGTCCCTATGGCTACACCTTC.